Listed below are T cell receptor beta chains from one sample, sequenced in a study of blood T cell repertoires in COVID-19. Libraries were prepared by immunoSEQ multiplex PCR; TCRdb keeps only in-frame clonotypes and omits some of them. Of around 210,000 clones listed, 88% are singletons. The sequenced sample consisted of peripheral blood. These receptor sequences come from a man between 50 and 59 years old with COVID-19, enrolled during active disease. Both conserved end residues are part of each CDR3. D genes are given only for firm matches. Rows give clone size only sometimes, using once, few, many, or a class for an expanded clone.

v_gene	j_gene	d_gene	abundance	CDR3nt	CDR3aa
TRBV9	TRBJ2-3	TRBD1	NA	TGTGCCAGCCGGGACAGGGCAACAGATACGCAGTATTTT	CASRDRATDTQYF
TRBV5-1	TRBJ2-6	NA	NA	TGCGCCAGCAGCTTGTCGGCTAGCACCGGGGCCAACGTCCTGACTTTC	CASSLSASTGANVLTF
TRBV11-3	TRBJ2-1	NA	NA	TGTGCCAGCAGCCCGAGAGCCTACAATGAGCAGTTCTTC	CASSPRAYNEQFF
TRBV12-3/TRBV12-4	TRBJ2-1	NA	NA	TGTGCCAGCAGTCCGGGACTGACGAGCCAATTCTTC	CASSPGLTSQFF
TRBV6-5	TRBJ2-3	NA	few	TGTGCCTCCAGGGCAGATACGCAGTATTTT	CASRADTQYF
TRBV28	TRBJ1-5	NA	NA	TGTGCCAGCAGTTTATTTTTTGGGGGCAGGAGCAATCAGCCCCAGCATTTT	CASSLFFGGRSNQPQHF
TRBV9	TRBJ2-2	NA	few	TGTGCCAGCAGCGTAACAGGAACCGGGGAGCTGTTTTTT	CASSVTGTGELFF
TRBV28	TRBJ2-7	TRBD2	NA	TGTGCCACCTCGGGGGGGGGAACGAACTACGAGCAGTACTTC	CATSGGGTNYEQYF
TRBV28	TRBJ1-1	NA	few	TGTGCCAGCAGTAATGACAGGAAGACCTTGAGGACTGAAGCTTTCTTT	CASSNDRKTLRTEAFF
TRBV7-3	TRBJ2-2	TRBD2	few	TGTGCCAGCAGCTCGACTAGCGAAATGCTAACCGGGGAGCTGTTTTTT	CASSSTSEMLTGELFF
TRBV6-5	TRBJ1-2	NA	NA	TGTGCCAGCTCTCCCCAACTACGGTATGGCTACACCTTC	CASSPQLRYGYTF
TRBV4-2	TRBJ1-4	NA	NA	TGTGCCAGCAGCCGGAGGGAGGGGGAGGAAAAACTGTTTTTT	CASSRREGEEKLFF
TRBV2	TRBJ2-2	TRBD2	once	TGTGCCAGCAGAAGTGCGGGGGGCACCGGGGAGCTGTTTTTT	CASRSAGGTGELFF
TRBV5-4	TRBJ2-3	TRBD1	NA	TGTGCCAGCACCACTTCGGGACAGGGGAAGATAGCGCAGTATTTT	CASTTSGQGKIAQYF
TRBV7-9	TRBJ2-1	TRBD2	NA	TGTGCCAGCAGCTGGGGACTAGCGGGAGGTAGGAATGAGCAGTTCTTC	CASSWGLAGGRNEQFF
TRBV20-1	TRBJ2-7	TRBD2	NA	TGCAGTGCTAGTCCCCTAGCGGGAGCTCCGTTATACGAGCAGTACTTC	CSASPLAGAPLYEQYF
TRBV11-3	TRBJ2-1	TRBD2	NA	TGTGCCAGCAGCTCCGGACTAGCGGGGGACAATGAGCAGTTCTTC	CASSSGLAGDNEQFF
TRBV5-1	TRBJ2-3	NA	NA	TGCGCCAGCAGCTTGGTTCCCCCGGCAGATACGCAGTATTTT	CASSLVPPADTQYF
TRBV24-1	TRBJ1-5	NA	NA	TGTGCCACCAGCGGGCGCGGGGATAGCAATCAGCCCCAGCATTTT	CATSGRGDSNQPQHF
TRBV6-5	TRBJ1-1	TRBD1	NA	TGTGCCAGCAGTTACGGGACAGGGGGAGGCACTGAAGCTTTCTTT	CASSYGTGGGTEAFF
TRBV6-5	TRBJ1-5	NA	NA	TGTGCCAGCAGTCAGGGATTTGGGGATCAGCCCCAGCATTTT	CASSQGFGDQPQHF
TRBV2	TRBJ2-3	TRBD2	NA	TGTGCCAGCACTATAGGACTAGCGGGGTTGGATACGCAGTATTTT	CASTIGLAGLDTQYF
TRBV6-2/TRBV6-3	TRBJ1-1	TRBD1	NA	TGTGCCAGCAGTTACAGACAGGGGGTGAACGCGAACACTGAAGCTTTCTTT	CASSYRQGVNANTEAFF
TRBV5-4	TRBJ1-2	TRBD1	NA	TGTGCCAGCAGCTTCGGACAGGGGGCAGGATATGGCTACACCTTC	CASSFGQGAGYGYTF
TRBV27	TRBJ2-6	TRBD1	NA	TGTGCCAGCACTCCCCGGACAGGTCTCGGATTTGGGGCCAACGTCCTGACTTTC	CASTPRTGLGFGANVLTF
TRBV6-2/TRBV6-3	TRBJ2-2	NA	NA	TGTGCCAGCAGTTATGCTCAGGTTTTCACCGGGGAGCTGTTTTTT	CASSYAQVFTGELFF
TRBV18	TRBJ1-4	NA	NA	TGTGCCAGCTCACCACGGATAGCAGCTGGGACTAATGAAAAACTGTTTTTT	CASSPRIAAGTNEKLFF
TRBV14	TRBJ2-1	NA	NA	TGTGCCAGCAGCCCATCGTCGAAGACAGGTGAGCAGTTCTTC	CASSPSSKTGEQFF
TRBV27	TRBJ1-5	NA	NA	TGTGCCAGCAGTTTATTCCAGGGAGGCGGCAATCAGCCCCAGCATTTT	CASSLFQGGGNQPQHF
TRBV5-1	TRBJ2-3	TRBD1	NA	TGCGCCAGCAGCCTAGGGTACAGGGGGTTGTCAGATACGCAGTATTTT	CASSLGYRGLSDTQYF
TRBV7-3	TRBJ2-3	TRBD1	NA	TGTGCCAGCGGGACAGGGGGCTCAGATACGCAGTATTTT	CASGTGGSDTQYF
TRBV6-5	TRBJ2-5	NA	NA	TGTGCCAGCAGTTTTACTAGCTCCCAAGAGACCCAGTACTTC	CASSFTSSQETQYF
TRBV9	TRBJ2-2	NA	NA	TGTGCCAGCAGCGCCCAGGGGATAGGGAACACCGGGGAGCTGTTTTTT	CASSAQGIGNTGELFF
TRBV29-1	TRBJ2-1	TRBD2	NA	TGCAGCGTTTCCGGACTAGCGGTCGAGCAGTTCTTC	CSVSGLAVEQFF
TRBV6-6	TRBJ1-1	NA	NA	TGTGCCAGCAGTTACTCCCAGACTGGGACAGAAGCTTTCTTT	CASSYSQTGTEAFF
TRBV5-1	TRBJ2-2	TRBD2	NA	TGCGCCAGCAGCTTAGGGACTAGCGGGAAAAACACCGGGGAGCTGTTTTTT	CASSLGTSGKNTGELFF
TRBV27	TRBJ1-6	NA	NA	TGTGCCAGCAGTTTTTTGAGCCAGGCAGGAGGTTACAATTCACCCCTCCACTTT	CASSFLSQAGGYNSPLHF
TRBV10-1	TRBJ2-2	TRBD2	NA	TGCGCCAGCAGTGACAAGCGGGGGGAAACCGGGGAGCTGTTTTTT	CASSDKRGETGELFF
TRBV6-5	TRBJ2-3	TRBD1	NA	TGTGCCAGCAGTTCCACAGGGGGCTGGGATACGCAGTATTTT	CASSSTGGWDTQYF
TRBV6-4	TRBJ2-1	TRBD2	NA	TGTGCCAGCAGTGCCATGGCGGGGGGAATTAATGAGCAGTTCTTC	CASSAMAGGINEQFF
TRBV7-9	TRBJ2-1	NA	NA	TGTGCCAGCAGCACCCCGGGGGGCGGGGCCCACAATGAGCAGTTCTTC	CASSTPGGGAHNEQFF
TRBV5-1	TRBJ2-7	TRBD1	NA	TGCGCCAGCAGCTTGGGGACAGGGTGGAACGAGCAGTACTTC	CASSLGTGWNEQYF
TRBV10-3	TRBJ2-1	TRBD2	once	TGTGCCATCAGTGAGACTAGCGGGGGGGCCAATGAGCAGTTCTTC	CAISETSGGANEQFF
TRBV18	TRBJ2-1	NA	NA	TGTGCCAGCTCACCAGTGGTAGGGGGAGTCACCTACAATGAGCAGTTCTTC	CASSPVVGGVTYNEQFF
TRBV2	TRBJ1-2	NA	NA	TGTGCCAGCAGTGAAGCGGGCGGGGTGGCGAGCTATGGCTACACCTTC	CASSEAGGVASYGYTF
TRBV12-3/TRBV12-4	TRBJ1-1	TRBD1	NA	TGTGCCAGCAGAACAGGGGGGGAAACTGAAGCTTTCTTT	CASRTGGETEAFF
TRBV9	TRBJ2-1	TRBD1	NA	TGTGCCAGCAGCGTAGGCCCCCCCGGACAGGGTGTTGAGCAGTTCTTC	CASSVGPPGQGVEQFF
TRBV9	TRBJ2-2	NA	NA	TGTGCCAGCAGCGTCGGAGCATCCAGGGAGGCCGGCGGGGAGCTGTTTTTT	CASSVGASREAGGELFF
TRBV4-2	TRBJ2-3	TRBD2	NA	TGTGCCAGCAGCCAATCCGCTAGCGGGGCCATCACAGATACGCAGTATTTT	CASSQSASGAITDTQYF
TRBV13	TRBJ2-1	NA	NA	TGTGCCAGCAGCCATAGCGAGGCGGGATATAGGCAGTTCTTC	CASSHSEAGYRQFF
TRBV27	TRBJ2-7	NA	NA	TGTGCCAGCAGTTTATTAGGCCAGGGCTACGAGCAGTACTTC	CASSLLGQGYEQYF
TRBV11-1	TRBJ2-5	NA	NA	TGTGCCAGCAGCTTAGGGGCAGAGACCCAGTACTTC	CASSLGAETQYF
TRBV7-9	TRBJ2-1	NA	NA	TGTGCCGTGAGAACCGGGACATACTCCAATGAGCAGTTCTTC	CAVRTGTYSNEQFF
TRBV5-4	TRBJ2-3	TRBD2	NA	TGTGCCAGCAGCTTGATTAGCGGGGGAGGGACAGATACGCAGTATTTT	CASSLISGGGTDTQYF
TRBV6-1	TRBJ2-7	NA	NA	TGTGCCAGCAGTGAAGCGCGACTCCTTAGTTCCTACGAGCAGTACTTC	CASSEARLLSSYEQYF